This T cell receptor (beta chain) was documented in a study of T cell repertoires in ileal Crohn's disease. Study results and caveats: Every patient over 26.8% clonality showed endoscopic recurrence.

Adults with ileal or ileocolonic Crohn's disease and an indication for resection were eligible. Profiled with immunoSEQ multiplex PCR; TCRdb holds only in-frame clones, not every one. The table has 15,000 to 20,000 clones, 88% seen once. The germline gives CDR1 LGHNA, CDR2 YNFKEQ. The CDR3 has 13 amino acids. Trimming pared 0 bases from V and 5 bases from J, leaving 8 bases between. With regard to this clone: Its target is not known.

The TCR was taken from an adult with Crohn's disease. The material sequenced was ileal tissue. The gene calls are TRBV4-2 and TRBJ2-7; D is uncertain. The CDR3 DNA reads TGTGCCAGCAGCCAAGATTTTTACAACGAGCAGTACTTC. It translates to CASSQDFYNEQYF.